These T cell receptor beta chains were read from a single sample in a study of blood T cells in healthy people across ages. Each CDR3 protein is one row after TCRdb ran MiXCR on the 5' RACE reads. The sample has around 990,000 distinct CDR3 sequences, 30% to 40% seen once. Sequencing was carried out using blood. These receptors originate from a young man in good health. Each CDR3 is given with its conserved first and last residue. D genes are given only for firm matches. Size is omitted from some rows. Given values are once, few, many or a class for expanded clones.

>15|TRBV7-8|TRBJ2-5|TRBD2|NA
CASTQRASGGNEQYF
TGTGCCAGCACCCAGAGGGCTAGCGGGGGCAATGAGCAGTACTTC
>16|TRBV12-3/TRBV12-4|TRBJ1-2|NA|few
CASSFDRIPANYGYTF
TGTGCCAGCAGCTTCGACAGGATTCCTGCTAACTATGGCTACACCTTC
>15|TRBV6-1|TRBJ1-2|TRBD1|NA
CASSDLGQDLGGYTF
TGTGCCAGCAGTGACTTGGGACAGGACCTTGGGGGCTACACCTTC
>14|TRBV4-1|TRBJ1-1|NA|few
CASSQWVWDTEAFF
TGCGCCAGCAGCCAATGGGTATGGGACACTGAAGCTTTCTTT
>12|TRBV5-6|TRBJ1-2|NA|NA
CASSPGPGGYTF
TGTGCCAGCAGCCCGGGGCCGGGAGGCTACACCTTC
>16|TRBV5-1|TRBJ2-5|TRBD2|NA
CASSSTSGGPQGTQYF
TGCGCCAGCAGCTCGACTAGCGGGGGGCCTCAGGGGACCCAGTACTTC
>16|TRBV12-3/TRBV12-4|TRBJ2-5|TRBD1|NA
CASHNAGTEYQETQYF
TGTGCCAGCCATAACGCCGGGACAGAGTACCAAGAGACCCAGTACTTC
>13|TRBV20-1|TRBJ1-1|NA|few
CSARVRTSNEAFF
TGCAGTGCTAGAGTACGGACCTCTAATGAAGCTTTCTTT
>13|TRBV11-2|TRBJ1-1|TRBD1|NA
CASSLGAGTGPFF
TGTGCCAGCAGCTTGGGGGCCGGGACAGGACCTTTCTTT
>13|TRBV13|TRBJ2-5|NA|many
CASVGSDQETQYF
TGTGCCAGTGTTGGGAGCGACCAAGAGACCCAGTACTTC
>12|TRBV9|TRBJ1-5|NA|many
CASSVGNQPQHF
TGTGCCAGCAGTGTAGGGAATCAGCCCCAGCATTTT
>13|TRBV2|TRBJ2-5|NA|many
CASSETGQETQYF
TGTGCCAGCAGTGAAACAGGTCAAGAGACCCAGTACTTC
>14|TRBV6-5|TRBJ2-7|NA|NA
CASSKTATSREQYF
TGTGCCAGCAGTAAGACGGCCACTTCTCGCGAGCAGTACTTC
>14|TRBV7-8|TRBJ1-2|NA|few
CASSEVEGNYGYTF
TGTGCCAGCAGCGAAGTGGAGGGGAACTATGGCTACACCTTC
>14|TRBV27|TRBJ1-5|TRBD1|few
CASSATGLNQPQHF
TGTGCCAGCAGCGCGACAGGGTTGAATCAGCCCCAGCATTTT
>14|TRBV3-1|TRBJ2-3|NA|NA
CASSHAQGTDTQYF
TGTGCCAGCAGCCACGCACAGGGCACAGATACGCAGTATTTT
>14|TRBV5-1|TRBJ2-4|TRBD1|NA
CASSPRDRANEQYF
TGCGCCAGCAGCCCCCGGGACAGAGCCAATGAGCAGTACTTC